This T cell receptor beta chain was obtained from a study of shared clonotypes between healthy human individuals. Findings and caveats of the study: Clonotypes not shared had lower generation probabilities than those common to all four donors. Estimated richness was generally greater in naive than memory subsets.

With regard to this clone: What it binds is unknown.

Each donor was a Caucasian adult residing in Nashville, Tennessee. In the original analysis: Junction-only immunoSEQ sequences carried no quality scores, so filtering differed. Assay: immunoSEQ multiplex PCR; the TCRdb copy retains only in-frame clones and omits some. Clonal size and the V and J genes are those of that table, whereas D and trimming came from the DNA. The table has hundreds of thousands of clones, 73% seen once. The CDR3 length is 14 residues. Per the germline V gene, CDR1 is LNHDA and CDR2 is SQIVND (reference sequence). Trimming removed 4 bases from V and 9 bases from J, with 15 bases in between.

The sequencing input was memory CD4+ T cells sorted from blood. Subset here: CD45RA-negative fraction. This chain links TRBV19 with TRBJ2-2; TRBD1 is a possible D gene (6 bases). The receptor's source is a woman between 25 and 40 years old in good health. The CDR3 loop is CASSKDRTKRELFF. The CDR3 DNA sequence: TGTGCCAGTAGTAAAGACAGGACGAAAAGGGAGCTGTTTTTT.